The subject of this entry is one TCR beta chain. How the authors handled the data: Amplification of reference gene primers provided the estimated nucleated cell counts. The method was immunoSEQ multiplex PCR; TCRdb's version includes in-frame clones alone and lacks a portion of them. The D gene and trimming were derived from the DNA, and the V and J assignments and clone size from that table. The sample holds over 350,000 clones, roughly 91% seen once. This entry belongs to a study of blood T cell repertoires in COVID-19. Overall study context: The origin of the acute and convalescent COVID-19 samples was the United States, Italy and Spain. The cDNA or gDNA used as material had been derived from T cells, B-cell-depleted T cells, or PBMCs.

The receptor's source is a woman in her 30s with acute or convalescent COVID-19. Sequenced material: peripheral blood.

The CDR3 reads CASSQARDSSSTEAFF. The CDR3 coding sequence is TGCGCCAGCAGCCAAGCCCGGGACAGCTCAAGCACTGAAGCTTTCTTT. V is TRBV4-1 and J is TRBJ1-1; 7 bases agree with TRBD1. This CDR3 spans 16 amino acids. The ends lost 1 base at V and 4 bases at J; junction bases unmatched: 9. CDR1 and CDR2 (germline): MGHRA, YSYEKL.